Included here is one TCR beta chain sequence, with context. Germline CDR1 is MNHNY and CDR2 is SVGAGI (reference sequence). Deletions cut 5 bases from V and 4 bases from J, with 12 bases between. The CDR3 spans 13 residues. This sample was taken from a study of blood T cells in healthy people across ages. PCR was performed a second time for about 7 to 11 cycles using a sample-barcoded 5' primer and a J-beta primer mix. Each of the cDNA molecules was tagged by a template-switch adaptor with 12 random nucleotides. MiXCR, applied by TCRdb to the 5' RACE reads, yields one record per CDR3 protein. The sample holds around 800,000 distinct CDR3 sequences; around a quarter are singletons and the top ten take roughly 3.1%. These same records also appear under a second study, on T cells of mothers and their children. That source adds: Three healthy Caucasian mothers gave samples, and so did their six children.

The sample taken for sequencing was blood. The V call is TRBV6-6, the J call TRBJ2-7; D might be TRBD1 or TRBD2, each matching 5 bases. This TCR derives from a boy aged 5-17 years in good health. This CDR3 is CASSRDEGYEQYF. As DNA, the CDR3 is TGTGCCAGCAGTCGGGACGAGGGGTACGAGCAGTACTTC.